This T cell receptor (beta chain) stems from a study of T cell repertoires in cytomegalovirus infection (dated by TCRdb to between 2019 and 2020). With regard to the full study: Because public TCR beta signatures pointed to carriage of CMV infection together with the matching HLA type, the HLA type of each donor mattered for the analysis.

CDR1 and CDR2 were assigned from the germline V gene as MNHNS and SASEGT. Its CDR3 holds 15 amino acids, cysteine through phenylalanine. This entry keeps only the CDR3 DNA: 45 bases, framed from base 1. Compared with germline, V lacks 6 bases and J lacks 7 bases; bases without a gene match: 10. The instrument given in TCRdb is Illumina HiSeq 1500. In-frame beta chains were kept once TCRdb had trimmed the public reads at Q25 with fastp and called clones with MiXCR. Each record represents a unique CDR3 protein, reported with the most common genes and DNA among its rows. The table for this sample lists 200,000 to 300,000 distinct CDR3 sequences; about 12% of them were counted only once. Roughly 1.7% of the sample is taken by the ten largest. What the study reported, not specific to this receptor: Carriers of CMV infection plus the relevant HLA type were discriminated by the cumulative frequency of public TCR beta family members in the study cohort and in an independent 352-donor cohort. The ex vivo response was dominated by HLA-C-restricted CMV-specific TCR beta clonotypes, which also provided the single most frequent clonotype in two of eight donors.

This clonotype showed up many times. Its antigen is unknown. The record has no base qualities; no much larger clone is one base away. The TCR comes from a human donor in good health (CMV status not recorded). Some clones in this sample may be carry-over from other donors' samples. The rearranged segments are TRBV6-1 and TRBJ1-1; 11 middle bases align to TRBD1. Material: PBMCs. The CDR3 region reads CASSRTGTGGGEAFF. In nucleotides, the sequence is TGTGCCAGCAGCCGAACTGGGACAGGGGGAGGTGAAGCTTTCTTT.